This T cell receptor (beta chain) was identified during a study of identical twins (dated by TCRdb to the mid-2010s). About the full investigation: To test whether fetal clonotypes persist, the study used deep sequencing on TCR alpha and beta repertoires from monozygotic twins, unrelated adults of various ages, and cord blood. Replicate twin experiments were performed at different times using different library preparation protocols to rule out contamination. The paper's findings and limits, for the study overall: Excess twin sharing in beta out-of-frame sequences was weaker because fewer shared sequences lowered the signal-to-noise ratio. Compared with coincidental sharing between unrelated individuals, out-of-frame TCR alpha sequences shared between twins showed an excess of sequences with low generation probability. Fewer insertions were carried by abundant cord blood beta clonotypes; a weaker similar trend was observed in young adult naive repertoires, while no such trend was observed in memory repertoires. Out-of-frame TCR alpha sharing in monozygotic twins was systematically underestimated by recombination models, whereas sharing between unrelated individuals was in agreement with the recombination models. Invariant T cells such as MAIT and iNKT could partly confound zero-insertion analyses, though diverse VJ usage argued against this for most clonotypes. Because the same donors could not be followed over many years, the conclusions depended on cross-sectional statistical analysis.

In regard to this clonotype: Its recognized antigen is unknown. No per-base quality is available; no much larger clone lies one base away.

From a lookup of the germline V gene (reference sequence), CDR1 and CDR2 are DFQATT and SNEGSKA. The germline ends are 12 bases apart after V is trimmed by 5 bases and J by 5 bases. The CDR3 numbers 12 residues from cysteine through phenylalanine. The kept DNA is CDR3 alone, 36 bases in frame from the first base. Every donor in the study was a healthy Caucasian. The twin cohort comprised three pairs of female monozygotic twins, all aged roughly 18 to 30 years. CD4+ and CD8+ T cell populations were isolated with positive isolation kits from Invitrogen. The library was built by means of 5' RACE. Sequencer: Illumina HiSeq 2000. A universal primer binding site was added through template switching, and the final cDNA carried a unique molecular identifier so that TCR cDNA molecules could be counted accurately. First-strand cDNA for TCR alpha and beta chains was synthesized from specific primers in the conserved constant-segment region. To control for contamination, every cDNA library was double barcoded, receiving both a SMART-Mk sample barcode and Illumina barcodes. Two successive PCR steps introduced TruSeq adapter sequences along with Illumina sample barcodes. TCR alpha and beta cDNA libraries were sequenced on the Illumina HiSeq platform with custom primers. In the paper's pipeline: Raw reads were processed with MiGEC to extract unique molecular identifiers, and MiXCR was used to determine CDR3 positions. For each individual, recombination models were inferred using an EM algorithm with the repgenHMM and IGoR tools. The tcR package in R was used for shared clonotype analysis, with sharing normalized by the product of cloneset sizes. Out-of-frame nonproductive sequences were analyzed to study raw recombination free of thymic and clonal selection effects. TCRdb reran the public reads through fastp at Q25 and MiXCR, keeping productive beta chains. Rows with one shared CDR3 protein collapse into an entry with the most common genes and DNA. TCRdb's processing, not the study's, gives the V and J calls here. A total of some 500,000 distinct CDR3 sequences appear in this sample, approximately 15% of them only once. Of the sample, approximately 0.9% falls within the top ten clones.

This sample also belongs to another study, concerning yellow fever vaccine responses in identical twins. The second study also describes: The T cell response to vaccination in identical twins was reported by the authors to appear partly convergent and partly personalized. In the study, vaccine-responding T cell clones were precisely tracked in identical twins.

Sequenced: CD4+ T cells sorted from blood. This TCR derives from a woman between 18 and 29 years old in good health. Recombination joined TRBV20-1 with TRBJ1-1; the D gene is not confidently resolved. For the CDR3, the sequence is CSAPLRVTEAFF. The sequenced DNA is TGCAGTGCTCCTTTGAGGGTGACTGAAGCTTTCTTT.